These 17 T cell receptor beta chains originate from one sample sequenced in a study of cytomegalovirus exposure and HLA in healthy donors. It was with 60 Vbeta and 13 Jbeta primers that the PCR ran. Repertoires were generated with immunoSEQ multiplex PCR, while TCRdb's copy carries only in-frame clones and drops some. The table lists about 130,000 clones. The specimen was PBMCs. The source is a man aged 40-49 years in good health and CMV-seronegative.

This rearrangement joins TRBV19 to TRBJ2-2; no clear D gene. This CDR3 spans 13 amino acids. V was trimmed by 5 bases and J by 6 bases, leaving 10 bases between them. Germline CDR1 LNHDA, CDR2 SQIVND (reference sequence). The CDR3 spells CASSLPTPGELFF. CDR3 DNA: TGTGCCAGTAGTTTACCGACTCCCGGGGAGCTGTTTTTT.

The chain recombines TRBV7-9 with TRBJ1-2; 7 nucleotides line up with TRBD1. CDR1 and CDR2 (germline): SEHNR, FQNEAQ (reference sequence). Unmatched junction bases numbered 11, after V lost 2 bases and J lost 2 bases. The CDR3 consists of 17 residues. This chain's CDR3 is CASSLRRIGTVNYGYTF. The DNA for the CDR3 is TGTGCCAGCAGCTTAAGGAGGATCGGGACAGTGAACTATGGCTACACCTTC. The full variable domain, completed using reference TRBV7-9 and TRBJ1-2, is DTGVSQNPRHKITKRGQNVTFRCDPISEHNRLYWYRQTLGQGPEFLTYFQNEAQLEKSRLLSDRFSAERPKGSFSTLEIQRTEQGDSAMYLCASSLRRIGTVNYGYTFGSGTRLTVV.

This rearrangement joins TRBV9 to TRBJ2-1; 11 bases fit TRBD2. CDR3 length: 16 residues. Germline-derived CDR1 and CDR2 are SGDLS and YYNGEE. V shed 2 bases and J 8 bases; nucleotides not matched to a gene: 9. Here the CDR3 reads CASSVTSGIFMDEQFF. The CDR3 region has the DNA TGTGCCAGCAGCGTGACTAGCGGGATTTTTATGGATGAGCAGTTCTTC.

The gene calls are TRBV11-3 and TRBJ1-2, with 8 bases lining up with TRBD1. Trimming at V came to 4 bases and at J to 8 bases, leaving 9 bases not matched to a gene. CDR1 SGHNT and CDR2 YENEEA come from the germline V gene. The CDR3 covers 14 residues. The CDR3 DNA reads TGTGCCAGCAGCTCACCCGGACAGGGTGAGGGCTACACCTTC. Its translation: CASSSPGQGEGYTF.

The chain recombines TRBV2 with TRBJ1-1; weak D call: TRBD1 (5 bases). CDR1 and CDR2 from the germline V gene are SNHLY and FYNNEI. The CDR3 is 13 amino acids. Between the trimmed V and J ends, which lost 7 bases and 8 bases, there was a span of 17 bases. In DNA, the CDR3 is TGTGCCAGCAAATGGGGCCCAAACGGGGAAGCTTTCTTT. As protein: CASKWGPNGEAFF.

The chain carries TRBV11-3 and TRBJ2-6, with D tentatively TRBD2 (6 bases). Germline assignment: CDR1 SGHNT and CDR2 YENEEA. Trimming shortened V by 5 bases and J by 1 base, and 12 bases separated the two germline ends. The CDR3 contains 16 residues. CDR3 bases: TGTGCCAGCAGCCCGGAGGGCGCTTCTGGGGCCAACGTCCTGACTTTC. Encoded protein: CASSPEGASGANVLTF.

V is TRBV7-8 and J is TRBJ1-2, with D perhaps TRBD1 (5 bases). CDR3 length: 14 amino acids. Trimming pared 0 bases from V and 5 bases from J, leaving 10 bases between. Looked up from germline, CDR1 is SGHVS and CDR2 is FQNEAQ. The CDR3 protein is CASSLASGWYGYTF. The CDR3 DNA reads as TGTGCCAGCAGCTTAGCTTCAGGGTGGTATGGCTACACCTTC.

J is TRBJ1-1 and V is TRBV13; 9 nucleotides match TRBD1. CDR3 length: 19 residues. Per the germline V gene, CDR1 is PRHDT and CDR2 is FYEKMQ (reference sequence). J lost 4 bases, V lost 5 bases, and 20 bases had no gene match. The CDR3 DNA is TGTGCCAGCAGCCAGAAGACCGGGACAGGGCTGACTAGGAGCACTGAAGCTTTCTTT. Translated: CASSQKTGTGLTRSTEAFF. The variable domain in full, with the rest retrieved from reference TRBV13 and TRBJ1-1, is AAGVIQSPRHLIKEKRETATLKCYPIPRHDTVYWYQQGPGQDPQFLISFYEKMQSDKGSIPDRFSAQQFSDYHSELNMSSLELGDSALYFCASSQKTGTGLTRSTEAFFGQGTRLTVV.

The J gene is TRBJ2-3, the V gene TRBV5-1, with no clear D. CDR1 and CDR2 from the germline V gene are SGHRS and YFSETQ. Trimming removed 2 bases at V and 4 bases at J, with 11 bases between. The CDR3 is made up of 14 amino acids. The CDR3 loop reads CASSFDSRADTQYF. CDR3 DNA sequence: TGCGCCAGCAGCTTTGATAGTCGGGCAGATACGCAGTATTTT.

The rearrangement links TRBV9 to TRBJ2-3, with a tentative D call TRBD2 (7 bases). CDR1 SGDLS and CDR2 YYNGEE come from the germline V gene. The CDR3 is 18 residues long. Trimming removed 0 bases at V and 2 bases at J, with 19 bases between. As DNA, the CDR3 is TGTGCCAGCAGCGTAGGCCGTTCGTCGGGGGGCTACACAGATACGCAGTATTTT. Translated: CASSVGRSSGGYTDTQYF.

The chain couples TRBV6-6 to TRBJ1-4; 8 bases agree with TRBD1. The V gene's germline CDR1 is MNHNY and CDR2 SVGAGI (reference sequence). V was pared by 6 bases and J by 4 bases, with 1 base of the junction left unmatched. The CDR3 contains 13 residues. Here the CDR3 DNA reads TGTGCCAGCAGCGACAGGGGTAATGAAAAACTGTTTTTT. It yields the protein CASSDRGNEKLFF.

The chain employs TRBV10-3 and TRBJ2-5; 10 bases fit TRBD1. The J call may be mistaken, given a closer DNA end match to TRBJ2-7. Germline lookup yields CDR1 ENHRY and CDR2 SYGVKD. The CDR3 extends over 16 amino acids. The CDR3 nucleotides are TGTGCCAATTCGCTCACCGGGACAGGGGTCTCCTACGAGCAGTACTTC. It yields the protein CANSLTGTGVSYEQYF.

CDR3: CASRFEAASNQPQHF. The CDR3 DNA follows: TGTGCCAGCAGGTTTGAGGCGGCTAGCAATCAGCCCCAGCATTTT. The chain has TRBV2 and TRBJ1-5, with D unclear. The CDR3 consists of 15 residues. Germline lookup yields CDR1 SNHLY and CDR2 FYNNEI. V was clipped by 6 bases and J by 0 bases, with 12 bases between them.

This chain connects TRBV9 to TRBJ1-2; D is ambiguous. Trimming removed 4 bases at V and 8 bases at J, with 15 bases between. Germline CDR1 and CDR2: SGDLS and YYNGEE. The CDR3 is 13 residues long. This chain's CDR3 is CASSPIAVGGYTF. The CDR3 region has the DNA TGTGCCAGCAGCCCGATCGCGGTAGGCGGCTACACCTTC.

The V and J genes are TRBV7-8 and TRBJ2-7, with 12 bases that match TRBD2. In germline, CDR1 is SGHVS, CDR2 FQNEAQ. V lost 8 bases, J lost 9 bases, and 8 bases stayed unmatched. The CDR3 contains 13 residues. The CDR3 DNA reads TGTGCCAGCTCGAGGACTAGCGGGATAGGGCAGTACTTC. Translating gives CASSRTSGIGQYF.

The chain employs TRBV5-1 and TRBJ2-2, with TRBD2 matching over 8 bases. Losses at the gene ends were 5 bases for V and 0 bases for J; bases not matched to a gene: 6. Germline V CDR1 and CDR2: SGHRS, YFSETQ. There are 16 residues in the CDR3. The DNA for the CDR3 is TGCGCCAGCAGTACTAGCGGAACTACGAACACCGGGGAGCTGTTTTTT. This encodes CASSTSGTTNTGELFF.

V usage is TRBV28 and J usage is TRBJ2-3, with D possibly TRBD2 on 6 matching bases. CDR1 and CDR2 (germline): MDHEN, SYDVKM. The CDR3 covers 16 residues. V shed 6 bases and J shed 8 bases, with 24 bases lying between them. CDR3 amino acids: CASSSEPAEGRGTQYF. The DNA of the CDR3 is TGTGCCAGCAGCTCTGAACCGGCGGAGGGTCGGGGTACGCAGTATTTT.